Listed below are T cell receptor beta chains from one sample, sequenced in a study of identical twins. Using its own MiXCR run on the 5' RACE reads, TCRdb lists one record per CDR3 protein. Of about 240,000 distinct CDR3 sequences detected, more than 9% appear once; the ten largest clones hold approximately 11%. Sample: memory T cells sorted from blood. The receptors were sampled from a man between 50 and 59 years old in good health. The CDR3 runs from the conserved cysteine through the conserved F or W. A D gene is named only where the DNA matches it firmly. Size is omitted from some rows. Given values are once, few, many or a class for expanded clones.

CDR3: CASSSGARGGYTF
DNA: TGTGCCAGCAGCTCAGGGGCGCGGGGTGGCTACACCTTC
size: many
D: .
J: TRBJ1-2
V: TRBV7-2

CDR3: CASSPAALAGELFF
DNA: TGTGCCAGCAGTCCCGCTGCACTGGCCGGGGAGCTGTTTTTT
size: .
D: .
J: TRBJ2-2
V: TRBV12-3/TRBV12-4

CDR3: CASSPRLAGGGRSGTDTQYF
DNA: TGTGCCAGCAGCCCCCGACTAGCGGGAGGGGGTCGGTCGGGCACAGATACGCAGTATTTT
size: few
D: TRBD2
J: TRBJ2-3
V: TRBV11-2

CDR3: CSAVRDQNDNEQFF
DNA: TGCAGTGCTGTCCGGGACCAGAACGACAATGAGCAGTTCTTC
size: many
D: .
J: TRBJ2-1
V: TRBV20-1

CDR3: CASSLSQDTQYF
DNA: TGTGCCAGCAGCTTATCACAAGATACGCAGTATTTT
size: .
D: .
J: TRBJ2-3
V: TRBV7-9

CDR3: CASSSQSYPIQETQYF
DNA: TGTGCCAGCAGTTCCCAGAGCTACCCAATCCAAGAGACCCAGTACTTC
size: .
D: .
J: TRBJ2-5
V: TRBV27

CDR3: CASSQDRNSDTQYF
DNA: TGCGCCAGCAGCCAAGATCGGAACTCTGATACGCAGTATTTT
size: .
D: .
J: TRBJ2-3
V: TRBV4-3

CDR3: CASSQWVAGRQETQYF
DNA: TGCGCCAGCAGCCAATGGGTAGCGGGGAGACAAGAGACCCAGTACTTC
size: many
D: TRBD2
J: TRBJ2-5
V: TRBV4-3

CDR3: CASSLARGISRETQYF
DNA: TGTGCCAGCAGCTTAGCTCGCGGGATAAGCAGGGAGACCCAGTACTTC
size: many
D: .
J: TRBJ2-5
V: TRBV7-8

CDR3: CSARRSLRETQYF
DNA: TGCAGTGCTAGACGGTCCCTACGGGAGACCCAGTACTTC
size: .
D: .
J: TRBJ2-5
V: TRBV20-1

CDR3: CASSQFQVETQYF
DNA: TGTGCCAGCAGCCAATTTCAAGTGGAGACCCAGTACTTC
size: many
D: .
J: TRBJ2-5
V: TRBV3-1

CDR3: CATSDIFRGQTGEQYF
DNA: TGTGCCACCAGTGATATTTTTCGGGGACAGACGGGGGAGCAGTACTTC
size: .
D: TRBD1
J: TRBJ2-7
V: TRBV24-1

CDR3: CASSSRGTGGYGYTF
DNA: TGTGCCAGCAGCTCCCGCGGGACAGGGGGCTATGGCTACACCTTC
size: few
D: TRBD1
J: TRBJ1-2
V: TRBV7-9

CDR3: CASSQPSGRARDTQYF
DNA: TGTGCCAGCTCCCAGCCCAGCGGGAGGGCCAGAGATACGCAGTATTTT
size: few
D: TRBD2
J: TRBJ2-3
V: TRBV6-2/TRBV6-3

CDR3: CASSEYLGLGDEKLFF
DNA: TGTGCCAGCAGTGAATATTTGGGGTTGGGGGATGAAAAACTGTTTTTT
size: few
D: .
J: TRBJ1-4
V: TRBV2

CDR3: CSATRGYTTGTDTQYF
DNA: TGCAGCGCGACCCGGGGCTATACGACTGGCACAGATACGCAGTATTTT
size: few
D: .
J: TRBJ2-3
V: TRBV20-1

CDR3: CASSLAGTSRHTDTQYF
DNA: TGCGCCAGCAGCTTGGCGGGGACTAGCAGGCACACAGATACGCAGTATTTT
size: many
D: TRBD2
J: TRBJ2-3
V: TRBV5-1

CDR3: CASSLDAGTGNTEAFF
DNA: TGCGCCAGCAGCTTGGATGCCGGGACAGGGAACACTGAAGCTTTCTTT
size: many
D: TRBD1
J: TRBJ1-1
V: TRBV5-1

CDR3: CSARAPTVSYEQYF
DNA: TGCAGTGCTAGAGCCCCGACTGTCTCCTACGAGCAGTACTTC
size: .
D: .
J: TRBJ2-7
V: TRBV20-1

CDR3: CASSLGQGLGNTIYF
DNA: TGTGCCAGCAGCTTGGGACAGGGCCTAGGAAACACCATATATTTT
size: .
D: TRBD1
J: TRBJ1-3
V: TRBV5-4

CDR3: CASTGQGTLVPGELFF
DNA: TGTGCCAGTACCGGACAGGGGACCTTGGTTCCGGGGGAGCTGTTTTTT
size: once
D: TRBD1
J: TRBJ2-2
V: TRBV19

CDR3: CASSQLNSYEQNF
DNA: TGTGCCAGCAGCCAACTGAATTCCTACGAGCAGAACTTC
size: .
D: .
J: TRBJ2-7
V: TRBV14

CDR3: CASSPGQVSNQPQHF
DNA: TGTGCCAGCAGCCCGGGACAAGTTAGCAATCAGCCCCAGCATTTT
size: few
D: .
J: TRBJ1-5
V: TRBV12-3/TRBV12-4

CDR3: CASRPPGLAGGDQFF
DNA: TGTGCCAGTAGGCCCCCGGGACTAGCGGGAGGAGATCAGTTCTTC
size: .
D: TRBD2
J: TRBJ2-1
V: TRBV19

CDR3: CASSRGGTGGNNEQFF
DNA: TGTGCCAGCAGCCGAGGGGGGACAGGGGGTAACAATGAGCAGTTCTTC
size: .
D: TRBD1
J: TRBJ2-1
V: TRBV6-1

CDR3: CASSLEGFVRETQYF
DNA: TGCGCCAGCAGCTTGGAAGGGTTCGTGCGGGAGACCCAGTACTTC
size: .
D: .
J: TRBJ2-5
V: TRBV5-1

CDR3: CASTPRRTNTEAFF
DNA: TGTGCCAGCACCCCCCGGCGGACGAACACTGAAGCTTTCTTT
size: many
D: .
J: TRBJ1-1
V: TRBV12-3/TRBV12-4